This passage covers 9 T cell receptor beta chains from one sample sequenced in a study of tissue T cells after allogeneic stem cell transplantation. The time point denotes: mouse harvest day 14 after allogeneic transplant. Mouse grafts combined 10^7 T-cell-depleted bone marrow cells with 10^6 splenic CD5+ T cells. Produced via immunoSEQ multiplex PCR; TCRdb's table is partial and in-frame only. Of thousands of clones listed, roughly a third were seen once; the top ten hold 3.5% to 5.5%. Specimen: skin. Every receptor here comes from a female BALB/c mouse given C57BL/6 T cells with graft-versus-host disease after an allogeneic hematopoietic cell transplant.

The table lists this clone with a few counts. The genes and germline here are from mouse. The read halts 1 residue ahead of the CDR3 end, with the missing end drawn from the germline J gene. The rearrangement links TRBV13-3 to TRBJ2-3; a possible D gene is TRBD1 (5 bases). The CDR3 has 14 amino acids. The V end was cut by 3 bases, the J end by 3 bases, with 11 bases between. Germline lookup yields CDR1 NNHDY and CDR2 SYVADS. The sequenced part of the CDR3 DNA is TGTGCCAGCAGTGCAGTAGACAGAGCAGAAACGCTGTAT. Translation gives CASSAVDRAETLY. The entire CDR3 protein reads CASSAVDRAETLYF.

This clone came up a few times. Gene names and germline refer to mouse. The read halts 1 residue ahead of the CDR3 end, with the missing end drawn from the germline J gene. The gene calls are TRBV23 and TRBJ2-7; TRBD1 is the table's D call and was not checked against the DNA. The CDR3 consists of 14 residues. Looked up from germline, CDR1 is KGHTA and CDR2 is FQNQQP. CDR3 protein: CSSSQGTYLYEQYF. Incomplete CDR3 DNA: TGCTCCAGCAGTCAGGGGACATATCTATATGAACAGTAC.

In its sample, this clone is medium-sized. Genes and germline are mouse. The sequence runs out 1 residue before the end of the CDR3; the remainder is reconstructed from the germline J gene. The genes are TRBV26 and TRBJ2-4; 9 positions agree with TRBD2. Germline CDR1 is KGHPV and CDR2 is FQNQEV (reference sequence). V shed 6 bases and J 0 bases; nucleotides not matched to a gene: 4. The CDR3 is made up of 15 amino acids. CDR3 amino acids: CASRDWGYSQNTLYF. The sequenced part of the CDR3 DNA is TGTGCCAGCAGAGACTGGGGGTATAGTCAAAACACCTTGTAC.

Concerning this clone: These gene names are mouse names. The read halts 1 residue ahead of the CDR3 end, with the missing end drawn from the germline J gene. The V and J genes are TRBV3 and TRBJ1-2; TRBD1 aligns across 10 bases. V gave up 5 bases and J gave up 3 bases; unmatched junction bases: 6. Germline values: CDR1 SNHLY, CDR2 FYNGKV (reference sequence). The CDR3 covers 15 residues. CDR3: CASSPGTGVHSDYTF. The covered CDR3 bases are TGTGCCAGCAGCCCGGGGACAGGGGTTCACTCCGACTACACC.

As to this clone: Gene names are the mouse ones. The read ends 1 residue shy of where the CDR3 ends; the end is completed using the germline J gene. The chain joins TRBV26 to TRBJ1-2; D not resolved. Germline lookup yields CDR1 KGHPV and CDR2 FQNQEV (reference sequence). The CDR3 is 13 amino acids. V was shortened by 1 base and J by 1 base, with 4 bases between the two germline ends. The CDR3 here is CASSLWGNSDYTF. CDR3 DNA, as far as it was read: TGTGCCAGCAGTCTGTGGGGAAACTCCGACTACACC.

Notes on this clone: Genes here carry mouse names. With the read ending 1 residue before the CDR3 end, the germline J gene is used to fill in that end. This sequence joins TRBV20 and TRBJ2-4; 9 positions match TRBD2. CDR1 and CDR2 from the germline V gene are GFQATS and STVNSAI. The CDR3 sequence is 16 residues long. Trimming cost V 1 base and J 0 bases; bases outside gene matches: 5. The DNA read from the CDR3 is TGTGGTGCTAGGGGGGGGACTGGGAGTAGTCAAAACACCTTGTAC. It translates to CGARGGTGSSQNTLY. Given in full, the CDR3 is CGARGGTGSSQNTLYF.

In the case of this clone: Germline and genes here are mouse. Read coverage stops 1 residue before the CDR3 terminus; the germline J gene supplies the remainder. This rearrangement joins TRBV19 to TRBJ2-3; 9 positions match TRBD2. Germline V lookup: CDR1 FNHDT, CDR2 SITEND (reference sequence). Trimming took 6 bases from V and 2 from J; bases not matched to a gene: 7. The CDR3 contains 15 residues. CDR3 DNA (partial): TGTGCCAGCAAAACTGGGGGGCCATTTGCAGAAACGCTGTAT. Translating it yields CASKTGGPFAETLY. The entire CDR3 protein is CASKTGGPFAETLYF. The entire variable domain, with the rest obtained from reference TRBV19 and TRBJ2-3, is as follows: GGIITQTPKFLIGQEGQKLTLKCQQNFNHDTMYWYRQDSGKGLRLIYYSITENDLQKGDLSEGYDASREKKSSFSLTVTSAQKNEMAVFLCASKTGGPFAETLYFGSGTRLTVL.

A remark on this clone: Mouse names are used for the genes. Incomplete CDR3 DNA: TGTGCCAGCAGCTTAAACTGCCAAGACACCCAGTAC. Residues: CASSLNCQDTQY. The whole CDR3 protein is CASSLNCQDTQYF. This chain connects TRBV3 to TRBJ2-5; D call uncertain. The read falls 1 residue short of the CDR3 end, and the missing part is taken from the germline J gene. Germline V gives CDR1 SNHLY, CDR2 FYNGKV (reference sequence). V was shortened by 2 bases and J by 2 bases, with 5 bases between the two germline ends. The CDR3 extends over 13 amino acids.

Turning to this clone: Germline and genes: mouse. The read is 1 residue too short to cover the CDR3 end, so that end is filled in from the germline J gene. V is TRBV26 and J is TRBJ1-3; tentatively, D is TRBD1 (6 bases). CDR1 is KGHPV and CDR2 is FQNQEV in the germline V gene (reference sequence). The germline V and J ends were trimmed by 2 bases and 0 bases, with 8 bases remaining between them. This CDR3 has 15 residues. CDR3 sequence: CASSLRGNSGNTLYF. The part of the CDR3 DNA that was read is TGTGCCAGCAGTCTGAGGGGGAATTCTGGAAATACGCTCTAT.